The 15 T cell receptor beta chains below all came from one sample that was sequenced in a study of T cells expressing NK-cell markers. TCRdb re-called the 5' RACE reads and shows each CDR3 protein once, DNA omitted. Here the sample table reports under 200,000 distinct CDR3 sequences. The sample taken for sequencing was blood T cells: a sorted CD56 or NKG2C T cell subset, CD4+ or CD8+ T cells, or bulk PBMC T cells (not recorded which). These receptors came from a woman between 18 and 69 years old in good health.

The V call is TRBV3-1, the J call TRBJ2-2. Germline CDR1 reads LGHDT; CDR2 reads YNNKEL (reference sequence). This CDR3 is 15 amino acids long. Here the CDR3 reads CASSPIRGNTGELFF.

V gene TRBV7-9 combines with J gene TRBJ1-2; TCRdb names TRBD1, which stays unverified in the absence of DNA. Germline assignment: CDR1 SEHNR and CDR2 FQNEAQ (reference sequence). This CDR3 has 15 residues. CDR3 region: CASSRRTGPPYGYTF. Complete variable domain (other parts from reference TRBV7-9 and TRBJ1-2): DTGVSQNPRHKITKRGQNVTFRCDPISEHNRLYWYRQTLGQGPEFLTYFQNEAQLEKSRLLSDRFSAERPKGSFSTLEIQRTEQGDSAMYLCASSRRTGPPYGYTFGSGTRLTVV.

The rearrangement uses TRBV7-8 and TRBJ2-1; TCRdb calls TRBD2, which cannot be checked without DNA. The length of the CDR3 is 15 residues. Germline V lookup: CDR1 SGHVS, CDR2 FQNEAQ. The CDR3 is CASSFIAGVGNEQFF.

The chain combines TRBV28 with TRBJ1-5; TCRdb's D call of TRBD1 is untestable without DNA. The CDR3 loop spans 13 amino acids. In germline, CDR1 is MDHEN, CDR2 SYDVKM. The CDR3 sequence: CASSPYRDQPQHF.

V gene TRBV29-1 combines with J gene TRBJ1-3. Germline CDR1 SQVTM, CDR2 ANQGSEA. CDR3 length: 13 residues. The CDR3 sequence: CSVGTMGGNTIYF.

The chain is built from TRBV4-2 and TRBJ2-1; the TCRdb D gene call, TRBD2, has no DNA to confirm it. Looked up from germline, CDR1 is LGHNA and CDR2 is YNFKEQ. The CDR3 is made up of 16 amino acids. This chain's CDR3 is CASSQDQRWGYNEQFF.

The CDR3 region is CASSAGTPSSYNEQFF. The J gene is TRBJ2-1, the V gene TRBV9; the TCRdb D gene call, TRBD1, has no DNA to confirm it. This CDR3 comprises 16 residues. Germline V gene lookup returns CDR1 SGDLS and CDR2 YYNGEE.

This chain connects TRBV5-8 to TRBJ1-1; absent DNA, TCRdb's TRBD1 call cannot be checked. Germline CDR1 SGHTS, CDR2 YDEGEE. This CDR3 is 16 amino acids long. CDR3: CASSSGQGAIVTEAFF.

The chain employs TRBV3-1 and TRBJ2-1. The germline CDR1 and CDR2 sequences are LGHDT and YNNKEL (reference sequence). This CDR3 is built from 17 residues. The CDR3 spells CASSQEAGRSSYNEQFF.

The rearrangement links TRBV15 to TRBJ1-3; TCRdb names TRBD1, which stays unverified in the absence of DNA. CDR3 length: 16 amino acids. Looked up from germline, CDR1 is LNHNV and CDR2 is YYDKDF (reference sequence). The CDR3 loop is CATSIGGHFSGNTIYF.

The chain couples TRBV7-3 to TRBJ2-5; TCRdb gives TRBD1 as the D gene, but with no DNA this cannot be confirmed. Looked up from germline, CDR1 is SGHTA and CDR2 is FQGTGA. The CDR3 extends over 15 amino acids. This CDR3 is CASSLQGVPQETQYF.

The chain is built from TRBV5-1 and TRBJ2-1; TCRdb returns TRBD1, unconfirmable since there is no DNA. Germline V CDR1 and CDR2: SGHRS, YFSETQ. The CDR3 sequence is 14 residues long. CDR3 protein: CASSLLSTGTEQFF.

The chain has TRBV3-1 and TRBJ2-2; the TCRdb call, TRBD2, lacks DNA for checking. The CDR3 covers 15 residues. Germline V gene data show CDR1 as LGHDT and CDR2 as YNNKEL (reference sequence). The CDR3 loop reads CATGWRGVDTGELFF. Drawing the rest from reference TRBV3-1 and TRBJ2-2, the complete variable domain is DTAVSQTPKYLVTQMGNDKSIKCEQNLGHDTMYWYKQDSKKFLKIMFSYNNKELIINETVPNRFSPKSPDKAHLNLHINSLELGDSAVYFCATGWRGVDTGELFFGEGSRLTVL.

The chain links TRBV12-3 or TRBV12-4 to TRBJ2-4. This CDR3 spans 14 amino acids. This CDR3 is CASSLKSAESIQYF.

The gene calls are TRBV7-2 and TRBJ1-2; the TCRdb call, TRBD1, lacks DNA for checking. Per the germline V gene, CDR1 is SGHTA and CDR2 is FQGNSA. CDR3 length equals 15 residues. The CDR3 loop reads CASSKTAPGQSGYTF.